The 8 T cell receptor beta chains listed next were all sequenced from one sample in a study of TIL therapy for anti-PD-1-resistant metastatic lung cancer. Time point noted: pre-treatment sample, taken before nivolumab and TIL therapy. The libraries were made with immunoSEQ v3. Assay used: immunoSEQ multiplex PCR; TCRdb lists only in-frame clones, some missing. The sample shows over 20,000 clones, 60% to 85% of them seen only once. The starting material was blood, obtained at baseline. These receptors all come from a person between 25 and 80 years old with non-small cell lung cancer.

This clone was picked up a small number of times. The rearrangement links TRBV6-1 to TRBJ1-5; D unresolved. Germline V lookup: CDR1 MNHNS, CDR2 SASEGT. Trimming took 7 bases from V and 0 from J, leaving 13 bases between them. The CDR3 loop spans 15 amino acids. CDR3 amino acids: CASTIGPNSNQPQHF. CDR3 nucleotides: TGTGCCAGCACTATAGGACCGAATAGCAATCAGCCCCAGCATTTT.

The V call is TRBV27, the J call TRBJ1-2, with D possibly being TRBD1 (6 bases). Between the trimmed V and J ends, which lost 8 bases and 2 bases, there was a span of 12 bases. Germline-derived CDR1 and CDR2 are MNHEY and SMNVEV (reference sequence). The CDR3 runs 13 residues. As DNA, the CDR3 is TGTGCCAGCTTTCCCACAGGGAACTATGGCTACACCTTC. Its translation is CASFPTGNYGYTF.

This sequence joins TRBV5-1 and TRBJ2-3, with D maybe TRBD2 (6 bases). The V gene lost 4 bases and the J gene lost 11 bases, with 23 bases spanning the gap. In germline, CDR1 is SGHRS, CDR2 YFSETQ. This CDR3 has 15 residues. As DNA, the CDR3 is TGCGCCAGCAGCCAAGCCGGACACCACCGGGAGCTGCAGTATTTT. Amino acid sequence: CASSQAGHHRELQYF.

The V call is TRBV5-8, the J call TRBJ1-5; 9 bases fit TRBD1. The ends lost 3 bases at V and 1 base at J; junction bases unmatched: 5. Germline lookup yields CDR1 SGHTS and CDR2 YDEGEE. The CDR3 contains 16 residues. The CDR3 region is CASSSDRGKSNQPQHF. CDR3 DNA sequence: TGTGCCAGCAGCTCGGACAGGGGAAAAAGCAATCAGCCCCAGCATTTT.

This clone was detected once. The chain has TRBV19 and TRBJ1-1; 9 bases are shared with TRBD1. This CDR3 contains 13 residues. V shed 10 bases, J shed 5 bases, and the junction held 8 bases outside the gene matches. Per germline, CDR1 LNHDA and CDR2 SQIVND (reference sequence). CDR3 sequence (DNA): TGTGCCACCACAGGGGGCAGGTATACTGAAGCTTTCTTT. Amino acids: CATTGGRYTEAFF.

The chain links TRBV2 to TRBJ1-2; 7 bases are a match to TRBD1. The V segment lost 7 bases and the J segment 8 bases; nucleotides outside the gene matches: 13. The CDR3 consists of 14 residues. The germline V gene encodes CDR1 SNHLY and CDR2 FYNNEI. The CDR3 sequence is CASKGTVLWKGYTF. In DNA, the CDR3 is TGTGCCAGCAAAGGGACAGTCCTATGGAAAGGCTACACCTTC.

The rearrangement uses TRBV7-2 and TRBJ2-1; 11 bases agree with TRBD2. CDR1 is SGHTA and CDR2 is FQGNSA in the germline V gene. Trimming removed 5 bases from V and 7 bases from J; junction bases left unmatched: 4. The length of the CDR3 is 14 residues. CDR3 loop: CASSRLAGRNEQFF. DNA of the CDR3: TGTGCCAGCAGCCGACTAGCGGGACGAAATGAGCAGTTCTTC.

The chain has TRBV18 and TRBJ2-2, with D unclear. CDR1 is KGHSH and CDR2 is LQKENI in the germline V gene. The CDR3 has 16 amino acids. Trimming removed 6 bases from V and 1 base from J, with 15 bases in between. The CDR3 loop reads CASSFTSRQNTGELFF. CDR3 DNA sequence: TGTGCCAGCTCCTTCACTTCCAGACAGAACACCGGGGAGCTGTTTTTT.